Following are 31 T cell receptor beta chains from one sample sequenced in a study of beta chain features in type 1 diabetes. The study's findings and limits: There was a moderate but significant shortening of TCRB CDR3s in all four CD4+ subsets of Type 1 diabetes patients.

No cognate antigen is known for these TCRs. TCRB transcripts that were expressed got sequenced, as all of the isolated RNA had been reverse transcribed. Sequencing used immunoSEQ multiplex PCR; TCRdb keeps in-frame clones, though not all of them. The data contain under 350,000 clones, 14% of them singletons. The sample consisted of naive CD4+ T cells from blood. These receptor sequences come from a man aged 30 to 45 with type 1 diabetes.

The sample holds a few counts of this clone. The chain recombines TRBV6-5 with TRBJ1-1; no reliable D call. The V gene lost 7 bases and the J gene lost 4 bases, with 16 bases spanning the gap. The CDR3 spans 14 residues. Germline-derived CDR1 and CDR2 are MNHEY and SVGAGI. As DNA, the CDR3 is TGTGCCAGCACCTACTCGAGGTGGGTCACTGAAGCTTTCTTT. It translates to CASTYSRWVTEAFF.

This clone has a handful of counts. The chain carries TRBV7-2 and TRBJ2-5; tentatively, D is TRBD2 (5 bases). The CDR3 loop spans 15 amino acids. Germline V CDR1 and CDR2: SGHTA, FQGNSA. Trimming left V 1 base short and J 0 bases short, with 9 bases between. Written as DNA, the CDR3 is TGTGCCAGCAGCTTAGAAGCGGTTTACCAAGAGACCCAGTACTTC. This codes for CASSLEAVYQETQYF.

The chain carries TRBV7-3 and TRBJ2-2; TRBD1 matches 8 bases. The germline V gene has CDR1 SGHTA and CDR2 FQGTGA. This CDR3 is built from 16 residues. The V gene end was trimmed by 1 base and the J gene end by 7 bases; junction bases not matched to a gene: 8. The CDR3 DNA follows: TGTGCCAGCAGCTTAAGATCCGGACAGGGTCACGGGGAGCTGTTTTTT. It is translated as CASSLRSGQGHGELFF.

The chain joins TRBV7-2 to TRBJ2-1, with TRBD2 matching 9 bases. The germline CDR1 and CDR2 sequences are SGHTA and FQGNSA. V lost 2 bases to trimming and J lost 4 bases; unmatched junction nucleotides: 6. The CDR3 contains 16 residues. The CDR3 nucleotides read TGTGCCAGCAGCTTACGCGCTAGCGGGACATACAATGAGCAGTTCTTC. It codes for CASSLRASGTYNEQFF.

The gene calls are TRBV4-3 and TRBJ1-3; D perhaps matches TRBD1 (6 bases). CDR3 length: 15 residues. CDR1 and CDR2 (germline): LGHNA, YSLEER. V was shortened by 4 bases and J by 8 bases, with 18 bases between the two germline ends. The DNA for the CDR3 is TGCGCCAGCAGCCCGCGGGGGGCGAGCGGGCACACCATATATTTT. Its protein is CASSPRGASGHTIYF.

The chain joins TRBV5-1 to TRBJ2-5; no definite D call. Trimming left V 0 bases short and J 5 bases short, with 11 bases between. Germline V lookup: CDR1 SGHRS, CDR2 YFSETQ. The CDR3 extends over 14 amino acids. The CDR3 sequence is CASSLGAVKETQYF. CDR3 DNA sequence: TGCGCCAGCAGCTTGGGGGCCGTTAAGGAGACCCAGTACTTC.

The chain combines TRBV7-2 with TRBJ2-4; D may be TRBD2 (5 bases). Germline V gene lookup returns CDR1 SGHTA and CDR2 FQGNSA. This CDR3 region has 14 residues. The V end lost 4 bases, the J end lost 8 bases, and 15 bases lay between the germline ends. The DNA for the CDR3 is TGTGCCAGCAGCTCCTACACAATCGGGGACATTCAGTACTTC. It encodes CASSSYTIGDIQYF.

V gene TRBV30 combines with J gene TRBJ2-2; D is uncertain. V lost 0 bases to trimming and J lost 0 bases, with 11 bases between them. The germline V gene has CDR1 GTSNPN and CDR2 SVGIG (reference sequence). CDR3 length equals 16 residues. The CDR3 nucleotides are TGTGCCTGGAGTGTAGCCCGCACTTCGAACACCGGGGAGCTGTTTTTT. Translation: CAWSVARTSNTGELFF.

A few counts support this clone. The rearrangement links TRBV5-1 to TRBJ2-5; 10 positions match TRBD1. V trimming: 4 bases; J trimming: 4 bases; junction bases outside the gene matches: 4. CDR1 is SGHRS and CDR2 is YFSETQ in the germline V gene. CDR3 size: 14 residues. CDR3 sequence: CASSGGDRGETQYF. The CDR3 DNA is TGCGCCAGCAGCGGAGGGGACAGGGGAGAGACCCAGTACTTC.

This clone was picked up a small number of times. This chain uses TRBV27 with TRBJ2-7, with D unclear. This CDR3 comprises 13 residues. Germline assignment: CDR1 MNHEY and CDR2 SMNVEV (reference sequence). V gave up 4 bases and J gave up 1 base, with 8 bases separating them. The CDR3 loop is CASSSLQSYEQYF. The CDR3 DNA is TGTGCCAGCAGTTCCCTCCAGTCCTACGAGCAGTACTTC.

The sample holds many counts of this clone. The chain links TRBV28 to TRBJ2-1, with 15 bases that match TRBD2. The CDR3 extends over 12 amino acids. Unmatched junction bases numbered 2, after V lost 11 bases and J lost 9 bases. Germline CDR1 is MDHEN and CDR2 is SYDVKM. Here the CDR3 reads CAAGLAGGEQFF. Here the CDR3 DNA reads TGTGCCGCGGGACTAGCGGGAGGTGAGCAGTTCTTC.

CDR3 nucleotides: TGTGCCAGCAGCTTAGTGGCCGGGACAGGGAACACCGGGGAGCTGTTTTTT. Encoded protein: CASSLVAGTGNTGELFF. V is TRBV7-8 and J is TRBJ2-2, with 8 bases aligning to TRBD1. This CDR3 has 17 residues. Germline CDR1 reads SGHVS; CDR2 reads FQNEAQ. Trimming at V came to 1 base and at J to 1 base, leaving 5 bases not matched to a gene. Full variable domain (missing parts from reference TRBV7-8 and TRBJ2-2): GAGVSQSPRYKVAKRGQDVALRCDPISGHVSLFWYQQALGQGPEFLTYFQNEAQLDKSGLPSDRFFAERPEGSVSTLKIQRTQQEDSAVYLCASSLVAGTGNTGELFFGEGSRLTVL.

This clone was counted between two and nine times. The rearrangement joins TRBV7-9 to TRBJ2-5; tentative D call: TRBD2 (5 bases). Trimming shortened V by 1 base and J by 7 bases, and 10 bases separated the two germline ends. The CDR3 covers 13 residues. Per the germline V gene, CDR1 is SEHNR and CDR2 is FQNEAQ (reference sequence). The CDR3 is CASSLVDRGTQYF. In DNA form, the CDR3 reads TGTGCCAGCAGCTTAGTTGACCGGGGGACCCAGTACTTC.

In its sample, this clone was seen a few times. The V and J genes are TRBV19 and TRBJ1-5; D unclear. CDR3 length: 13 amino acids. The germline CDR1 and CDR2 sequences are LNHDA and SQIVND (reference sequence). The V end lost 3 bases, the J end lost 4 bases, and 7 bases lay between the germline ends. DNA for the CDR3: TGTGCCAGTAGTATGGGCCCGAATCAGCCCCAGCATTTT. Its translation is CASSMGPNQPQHF. The full variable domain, in which reference TRBV19 and TRBJ1-5 provide the parts outside the CDR3, is DGGITQSPKYLFRKEGQNVTLSCEQNLNHDAMYWYRQDPGQGLRLIYYSQIVNDFQKGDIAEGYSVSREKKESFPLTVTSAQKNPTAFYLCASSMGPNQPQHFGDGTRLSIL.

V usage is TRBV28 and J usage is TRBJ2-3; a possible D gene is TRBD2 (6 bases). The CDR3 contains 17 residues. CDR1 and CDR2 from the germline V gene are MDHEN and SYDVKM. V lost 5 bases to trimming and J lost 2 bases, with 20 bases between them. The CDR3 loop reads CASSGPQTSAHTDTQYF. As DNA, the CDR3 is TGTGCCAGCAGTGGCCCCCAGACTAGTGCCCACACAGATACGCAGTATTTT.

This clone was counted between two and nine times. CDR3 bases: TGTGCCACCCGGGGGGGGGCCAACGTCCTGACTTTC. It specifies CATRGGANVLTF. V and J are TRBV6-6 and TRBJ2-6, with a tentative D call TRBD2 (6 bases). Germline V gene lookup returns CDR1 MNHNY and CDR2 SVGAGI (reference sequence). Trimming cost V 10 bases and J 4 bases, with 8 bases left between them. This CDR3 spans 12 amino acids.

This chain links TRBV5-4 with TRBJ2-1; 7 positions match TRBD1. J gave up 7 bases and V 4 bases, and 5 bases lay outside the gene matches. CDR3 length equals 13 residues. Germline V gene sequence: CDR1 SGHNT, CDR2 YYREEE (reference sequence). CDR3 region: CASSAYRGNEQFF. In nucleotides, the CDR3 is TGTGCCAGCAGCGCTTACAGGGGAAATGAGCAGTTCTTC.

The chain links TRBV9 to TRBJ2-7; D remains ambiguous. The CDR3 contains 13 residues. CDR1 SGDLS and CDR2 YYNGEE come from the germline V gene. V lost 5 bases to trimming and J lost 6 bases, with 15 bases between them. Here the CDR3 reads CASSKTGSGEQYF. For the CDR3, the DNA is TGTGCCAGCAGTAAAACCGGGTCTGGCGAGCAGTACTTC.

V and J are TRBV7-3 and TRBJ1-2; tentative D call: TRBD1 (6 bases). Germline-derived CDR1 and CDR2 are SGHTA and FQGTGA. This CDR3 region has 15 residues. Trimming took 4 bases from V and 7 from J, leaving 19 bases between them. The CDR3 protein is CASSSNRVGSGGYTF. The CDR3 DNA sequence: TGTGCCAGCAGCTCCAACAGGGTGGGGAGCGGTGGCTACACCTTC.

V usage is TRBV28 and J usage is TRBJ2-1, with 11 bases that match TRBD2. Trimming removed 10 bases from V and 3 bases from J; junction bases left unmatched: 8. The CDR3 consists of 15 residues. CDR1 and CDR2 from the germline V gene are MDHEN and SYDVKM. The chain's CDR3 is CANRRTSGSYNEQFF. In DNA, the CDR3 is TGTGCCAACCGTCGTACTAGCGGGAGCTACAATGAGCAGTTCTTC.

The chain uses TRBV11-2 and TRBJ2-3, with 7 bases identical to TRBD2. CDR1 is SGHAT, CDR2 FQNNGV, per germline. The CDR3 loop spans 16 amino acids. V lost 2 bases, J lost 3 bases, and 8 bases stayed unmatched. CDR3 region: CASSLILGEGTDTQYF. The DNA of the CDR3 is TGTGCCAGCAGCTTAATACTCGGGGAGGGTACAGATACGCAGTATTTT.

The chain carries TRBV5-6 and TRBJ2-7, with TRBD1 as a possible D gene (6 bases). Trimming took off 5 bases at V and 0 bases at J, with 15 bases between the two ends. This CDR3 spans 15 amino acids. CDR1 and CDR2 from the germline V gene are SGHDT and YYEEEE. The CDR3, as DNA: TGTGCCAGCAGTTTTGCAGGGGTGAGCTCCTACGAGCAGTACTTC. Amino acids: CASSFAGVSSYEQYF.

The chain carries TRBV9 and TRBJ1-4; D unresolved. The V and J ends lost 0 bases and 7 bases respectively, with 10 bases between them. The germline V gene encodes CDR1 SGDLS and CDR2 YYNGEE. The CDR3 has 14 amino acids. CDR3 protein: CASSVGAGSEKLFF. The CDR3 bases are TGTGCCAGCAGCGTAGGTGCAGGATCTGAAAAACTGTTTTTT.

This clone was counted a few times. This sequence joins TRBV6-4 and TRBJ2-3; no definite D call. V lost 4 bases and J lost 0, with 5 bases in between. The length of the CDR3 is 13 residues. Germline V gene data show CDR1 as MRHNA and CDR2 as SNTAGT. Here the CDR3 reads CASSVESTDTQYF. The CDR3, as DNA: TGTGCCAGCAGTGTGGAGAGCACAGATACGCAGTATTTT.

This clone appeared a few times. This chain joins TRBV5-8 and TRBJ2-5; D may be TRBD1 (6 bases). The CDR3 is made up of 13 amino acids. Trimming shortened V by 5 bases and J by 2 bases, and 10 bases separated the two germline ends. The germline V gene encodes CDR1 SGHTS and CDR2 YDEGEE. This CDR3 reads CASREQGQETQYF. The CDR3 DNA reads TGTGCCAGCAGAGAACAGGGACAAGAGACCCAGTACTTC.

This clone was recorded a few times. The chain links TRBV9 to TRBJ2-7; the D gene is possibly TRBD2 (6 bases). V dropped 0 bases and J dropped 4 bases, with 14 bases sitting between them. The CDR3 has 15 amino acids. Per germline, CDR1 SGDLS and CDR2 YYNGEE. DNA of the CDR3: TGTGCCAGCAGCGTAGGTACTAGCTCGGAATACGAGCAGTACTTC. Translating gives CASSVGTSSEYEQYF.

This clone was detected a few times. The chain joins TRBV27 to TRBJ2-7; 8 bases match TRBD1. This CDR3 is 16 amino acids long. The germline V gene encodes CDR1 MNHEY and CDR2 SMNVEV (reference sequence). After removal of 2 bases from V and 3 bases from J, the junction contained 9 bases not matched to a gene. CDR3 sequence: CASSLDRGGNYYEQYF. The CDR3 DNA reads as TGTGCCAGCAGTTTAGACAGGGGAGGAAACTACTACGAGCAGTACTTC.

This chain uses TRBV15 with TRBJ2-7; 7 positions match TRBD1. The V and J ends lost 0 bases and 3 bases, in that order; junction bases with no gene match: 11. CDR1 is LNHNV, CDR2 YYDKDF, per germline (reference sequence). The CDR3 covers 17 residues. DNA of the CDR3: TGTGCCACCAGCAGAGATCGAAGGGGGCTAAAACTCTACGAGCAGTACTTC. It specifies CATSRDRRGLKLYEQYF.

This chain uses TRBV28 with TRBJ1-5; D is unclear. CDR1 is MDHEN and CDR2 is SYDVKM in the germline V gene. This CDR3 region has 12 residues. Trimming removed 2 bases from V and 7 bases from J, with 6 bases in between. This chain's CDR3 is CASSLIQQPQHF. CDR3 nucleotides: TGTGCCAGCAGTTTAATCCAACAGCCCCAGCATTTT.

This clone was counted between two and nine times. V and J are TRBV7-2 and TRBJ2-3, with 9 bases aligning to TRBD2. Germline CDR1 and CDR2: SGHTA and FQGNSA. Losses at the gene ends were 3 bases for V and 6 bases for J; bases not matched to a gene: 10. This CDR3 comprises 16 residues. The CDR3 here is CASSFRAGGGADTQYF. In nucleotides, the CDR3 is TGTGCCAGCAGCTTTAGGGCGGGAGGGGGTGCGGATACGCAGTATTTT. Complete variable domain (other parts from reference TRBV7-2 and TRBJ2-3): GAGVSQSPSNKVTEKGKDVELRCDPISGHTALYWYRQSLGQGLEFLIYFQGNSAPDKSGLPSDRFSAERTGGSVSTLTIQRTQQEDSAVYLCASSFRAGGGADTQYFGPGTRLTVL.

The J gene is TRBJ1-5, the V gene TRBV6-6, with unresolved D. The germline CDR1 and CDR2 sequences are MNHNY and SVGAGI (reference sequence). The CDR3 has 14 amino acids. Deletions cut 2 bases from V and 0 bases from J, with 5 bases between. The CDR3 reads CASSYGSSNQPQHF. The CDR3 nucleotides are TGTGCCAGCAGTTACGGGAGTAGCAATCAGCCCCAGCATTTT.